These T cell receptor beta chains were read from a single sample in a study of T cells in Graves' hyperthyroidism and ophthalmopathy. MiXCR was run by TCRdb on the multiplex PCR reads, yielding one entry per CDR3 protein. This sample yields approximately 560,000 distinct CDR3 sequences, of which about 45% are seen a single time; 8% to 8.5% belongs to the top ten. The specimen sequenced was peripheral blood or thyroid tissue (not recorded which). The receptors were gathered from a woman between 18 and 29 years old with Graves' hyperthyroidism. CDR3s leave out the opening cysteine and the closing phenylalanine or tryptophan. A D gene is named only where the DNA matches it firmly.

d_call j_call v_call cdr3_length cdr3_aa
NA TRBJ1-4 TRBV19 9 ASSTTEKLF
NA TRBJ2-5 TRBV24-1 11 ATSVSGEETQY
NA TRBJ1-5 TRBV7-9 12 ASSVGLKDQPQH
NA TRBJ1-3 TRBV10-3 13 ATRPQTGSGNTIY
NA TRBJ1-1 TRBV7-2 8 ASRLDSSF
NA TRBJ2-5 TRBV29-1 8 SVGQETQY
NA TRBJ1-4 TRBV7-9 10 ASSPQPEKLF
NA TRBJ1-4 TRBV19 12 ASSTPRTFEKLF
TRBD1 TRBJ2-3 TRBV5-1 12 ASSPDRATDTQY
TRBD1 TRBJ1-6 TRBV7-3 12 ASSQGTGHSPLH
TRBD1 TRBJ1-1 TRBV7-8 12 ASSPGTGNSEAF
NA NA TRBV14 11 ASTNGADYGYT
TRBD1 TRBJ1-5 TRBV12-3/TRBV12-4 12 ASSPTGGNQPQH
NA TRBJ1-2 TRBV2 12 ASSEWPKGNGYT
TRBD2 TRBJ2-7 TRBV4-1 15 ASSQVVVRLAAYEQC
NA TRBJ2-5 TRBV11-1 14 ASSLTSLSSKETQY
NA TRBJ1-5 TRBV7-9 12 ASSFTQDEQPQH
TRBD1 TRBJ2-7 TRBV2 12 ASSEQGQGEEQY
NA TRBJ2-5 TRBV7-9 9 ASGEGPTQY
TRBD1 TRBJ1-5 TRBV2 12 ATQDREDNQPQH
NA NA TRBV7-6 11 ASSSGTLDEQY
TRBD1 TRBJ2-2 TRBV2 13 ASKQGQTNTGELF
TRBD1 TRBJ1-6 TRBV10-3 13 ASSLTGTGRSPLH
NA TRBJ1-5 TRBV7-8 12 ASSSRVANQPQH
TRBD1 TRBJ1-5 TRBV20-1 13 SAARGTGRNQPQH
TRBD1 TRBJ2-2 TRBV10-3 14 AISPRDSANTGELF
NA TRBJ2-7 TRBV7-2 12 ASSLSAVWVEQY
NA TRBJ1-2 TRBV13 14 ASSSDRWGSNYGYT
NA TRBJ2-2 TRBV12-5 11 ASGLGGTGELF
TRBD2 TRBJ2-7 TRBV29-1 11 SVGREGAYEQY
TRBD1 TRBJ1-5 TRBV9 17 ASSTPGQEPPLDNQPQH
NA TRBJ2-6 TRBV7-9 13 ASSYMGSGANVLT
NA TRBJ2-7 TRBV5-2 13 ASSLTSGSLDEQY
TRBD1 TRBJ1-1 TRBV19 13 ASSTADRENGEAF
NA TRBJ2-5 TRBV7-2 14 ASSKTYRGGQETQY
TRBD1 TRBJ1-5 TRBV25-1 14 ASSDYRGRGDQPQH
TRBD2 TRBJ2-5 TRBV24-1 14 ATSDLAGGGQETQY
NA TRBJ2-7 TRBV10-2 14 ASRGRSRRNPYEQY
NA TRBJ2-7 TRBV7-3 12 ASSWGPTTGEQY
NA TRBJ1-1 TRBV6-1 13 ASSPPGTLTQGAF
NA TRBJ2-7 TRBV14 11 ASSQGWRSEQY
NA TRBJ1-5 TRBV10-3 10 ARPALNQPQH
NA TRBJ2-6 TRBV15 13 ATSARGEGANVLT
TRBD1 TRBJ2-7 TRBV6-5 13 ASSLTRDRGHEQY
TRBD1 TRBJ1-2 TRBV6-1 15 ASSEEDRARANYGYT
TRBD1 TRBJ1-6 TRBV7-9 15 ASSLGRDRVCNSPLH
NA TRBJ1-1 TRBV19 10 ASSIGHTEAF
TRBD1 TRBJ1-1 TRBV29-1 10 SVYTMGQEAF
TRBD1 TRBJ1-6 TRBV6-4 13 ASSDSGQGRSPLH
NA TRBJ1-4 TRBV20-1 10 SADQRGEKLF
NA TRBJ1-1 TRBV2 11 ASSPPAGVEAF